This T cell receptor (beta chain) was sequenced for a study of T cell clusters in autoimmune cytopenias. Study observations and caveats: Active autoimmune hepatitis patients had around 2.9-fold fewer exclusive TRB clusters than healthy donors. Primary autoimmune cytopenia patients seemingly lacked the physiological T cell clusters found in healthy donors. TRB repertoire shifts in secondary cytopenia and chronic lymphocytic leukemia mostly reflected lymphoma, not autoimmunity.

The length of the CDR3 is 14 residues. Germline V gene data show CDR1 as MNHEY and CDR2 as SMNVEV (reference sequence). TRB amplification used roughly 250 ng of peripheral blood genomic DNA. TRB was amplified by touch-down multiplex PCR, primer pools A and B combined. Reanalyzing the multiplex PCR reads, TCRdb keeps one entry per CDR3 protein, without DNA. The listing contains thousands of distinct CDR3 sequences. According to its frequency, this clonotype is large. What it binds is not known. The origin of this receptor is a human donor with an autoimmune cytopenia or autoimmune hepatitis (not recorded which). Sequenced input: peripheral blood. The V gene is TRBV27, the J gene TRBJ2-7; TCRdb's D call of TRBD1 is untestable without DNA. The CDR3 loop reads CASSLQGANYEQYF.